This T cell receptor beta chain was profiled in a study of shared clonotypes between healthy human individuals (dated by TCRdb to 2018 to 2021). As for the study more broadly: A few men and a couple of women, aged 18 to 49 years, made up the cohort. Between about 0.8 and 9 billion PBMCs per donor were obtained by leukapheresis. For each donor, CD4 naive and CD4 memory were each run on three plates, CD8 naive on two plates, and CD8 memory on one plate. Libraries were prepared and TCR repertoires were sequenced by different laboratories using diverse techniques, in order to increase sequencing depth and limit assay-specific biases. Blood TCR repertoires of four to six healthy adults were deeply sequenced to estimate repertoire size and the extent of clonotype sharing between individuals. Here is what the overall study found, with its caveats: Sampling was restricted to blood, and TCR repertoires in tissues likely differ from the TCR repertoires found in blood. The small number of donors limited the genetic and exposure-history diversity represented. Compared with non-shared clonotypes, the clonotypes found in all four sorted-subset donors had higher generation probabilities. Across a handful of donors, around 5% of naive CD4, roughly 3.8% of naive CD8, roughly 2.2% of memory CD4, and 0.3% to 0.45% of memory CD8 clonotypes were shared. Estimated clonotype richness was generally larger for naive than for memory subsets. Based on pairwise subsampling, the degree of clonotype sharing among donors was expected to be affected by sequencing depth. Even with the large sequencing depth, rarefaction of the sorted-subset datasets indicated that sequencing was incomplete.

TCR CDR3 regions were amplified from genomic DNA by multiplex PCR using the deep immunoSEQ assay. For each cell subset, the extracted genomic DNA was distributed evenly across all wells of several immunoSEQ 96-well plates, and each plate served as one replicate. For sorted subsets, each replicate PCR was loaded with roughly 0.2 ug genomic DNA, equivalent to 30,000 to 35,000 T cell genomes. Purified libraries were measured with a Qubit 3.0 fluorometer, size-checked on a Bioanalyzer 2100, and measured again with the KAPA Library Quantification kit. A separate single-read 150-cycle Illumina NextSeq 550 flow cell was used to sequence each immunoSEQ 96-well plate. The study's own analysis went as follows. The immunoSEQ output contained only junctional sequences without quality scores, so filtering could not match that applied to full-length reads. To assign V/J genes and CDR3, sequences were annotated against IMGT germline references using PyIR, a Python wrapper for IgBLAST v1.9. Reads were removed for weak V/J assignments (E-value above 1e-6), missing CDR3, stop codons, out-of-frame junctions, or ambiguous translated residues. A V3J clonotype was defined by an identical inferred V gene, J gene, and CDR3 amino acid sequence. The percentage overlap between two repertoires was calculated by dividing the number of shared unique clonotypes by the size of the smaller repertoire. Three approaches were used to assess repertoire richness: RTK rarefaction, the Chao1 estimator, and Recon v2.1 estimates of unobserved clonotypes. For all TCRbeta clonotypes obtained by the gDNA method from several donors, generation probabilities were computed with OLGA. The table was pulled from immuneACCESS by TCRdb, which kept in-frame rearrangements only. Such tables lose some clones; where checked, under half of the loss comes from unresolved V genes, and the rest has no known cause. The V and J calls and clone size are taken from that table; D and trimming were inferred from the DNA. For this sample the table gives 550,000 to 750,000 clones, of which around 95% were detected only once. The top ten hold 0.09% to 0.13% of the sample.

CD8 naive samples were CD45RO-negative cells positively selected for CCR7, giving a CD45RA+CCR7+ population that excluded TemRA cells. The donors were healthy, HIV-negative adults who had no recently reported acute infections or vaccinations. Only Caucasian adults living in Nashville, Tennessee, USA were represented among the donors. Blood was obtained by leukapheresis, after which PBMCs were separated by Ficoll-Histopaque density gradient centrifugation and cryopreserved in liquid nitrogen vapor phase. Analytical flow cytometry was used to check the purity and quantity of each magnetically sorted T cell population. Each sorted fraction had its genomic DNA isolated and then quantified by UV absorbance on a Nanodrop 2000c. To note about this clone: Its antigen has not been determined. No base quality values were provided; no much bigger clone lies one nucleotide off.

V is cut by 5 bases and J by 9 bases, and the space between the germline ends is 16 bases. The CDR3 covers 13 residues, taking in both the cysteine and the phenylalanine. Only the CDR3 portion is preserved as DNA: 39 bases, with reading frame beginning at the first base. CDR1 and CDR2 are drawn from the germline V gene: SGHAT, FQNNGV. The sequence was obtained from a woman in her 30s in good health. The V and J genes are TRBV11-2 and TRBJ1-1; no confident D gene assignment can be made. The material sequenced was naive CD8+ T cells sorted from blood. In light of the paper, this sample's cell subset or site label describes: CD45RA+CCR7+. The CDR3 corresponds to CASSPSSGGQAFF. The nucleotide sequence is given as TGTGCCAGCAGCCCATCCTCAGGAGGGCAAGCTTTCTTT.